The 24 T cell receptor beta chains below come from one sample, sequenced in a study of CD8 T cells in Susac syndrome. RNA in amounts of about 0.5 to 1 ug was reverse transcribed with random hexamers. TCRdb reprocessed the immunoSEQ multiplex PCR reads with MiXCR, giving one entry per CDR3 protein. Of 100,000 to 150,000 distinct CDR3 sequences in the sample, about 95% are singletons; the top ten hold 0.2% to 0.25%. Sequences were obtained from CD8+ T cells from PBMCs. The receptors derive from a human donor with Susac syndrome.

The rearrangement links TRBV7-2 to TRBJ2-1; weak D call: TRBD2 (6 bases). The V and J ends lost 5 bases and 5 bases respectively, with 16 bases between them. CDR3 length equals 15 residues. CDR1 is SGHTA, CDR2 FQGNSA, per germline. CDR3 in amino acids: CASSEMPLANNEQFF. The CDR3 DNA is TGTGCCAGCAGCGAAATGCCCCTAGCGAACAATGAGCAGTTCTTC.

This chain uses TRBV12-3 or TRBV12-4 with TRBJ2-1, with D possibly matching TRBD1 (6 bases). V shed 6 bases and J shed 0 bases, with 12 bases lying between them. The CDR3 has 15 amino acids. The CDR3 nucleotides are TGTGCCAGCAGAAGGTCCAGGGGCTCCTACAATGAGCAGTTCTTC. Its translation: CASRRSRGSYNEQFF.

This clonotype was recorded only once. The chain carries TRBV7-9 and TRBJ1-2; 8 bases are shared with TRBD1. The CDR3 is 16 residues long. The V and J ends lost 4 bases and 7 bases, in that order; junction bases with no gene match: 14. Germline lookup yields CDR1 SEHNR and CDR2 FQNEAQ (reference sequence). The DNA of the CDR3 is TGTGCCAGCAGCTCCCACCATCAGACAGGGGAGTTTGGCTACACCTTC. This translates into CASSSHHQTGEFGYTF.

The V gene is TRBV4-3, the J gene TRBJ2-7; 10 bases are a match to TRBD2. Germline values: CDR1 LGHNA, CDR2 YSLEER. V was clipped by 3 bases and J by 6 bases; unmatched bases: 8. CDR3 length: 15 residues. CDR3 sequence reads: CASSQVLAGHGEQYF. CDR3 nucleotides: TGCGCCAGCAGCCAGGTACTAGCGGGACACGGCGAGCAGTACTTC.

V and J are TRBV6-5 and TRBJ2-1; D may be TRBD1 (6 bases). The CDR3 is 15 amino acids. Germline V CDR1 and CDR2: MNHEY, SVGAGI. V shed 6 bases and J shed 5 bases, with 17 bases lying between them. CDR3: CASSEPLTGNNEQFF. CDR3 DNA sequence: TGTGCCAGCAGCGAACCCCTGACAGGTAACAATGAGCAGTTCTTC.

The rearrangement uses TRBV4-2 and TRBJ2-3; 7 bases align to TRBD1. Trimming took 4 bases from V and 5 from J; bases not matched to a gene: 6. Germline values: CDR1 LGHNA, CDR2 YNFKEQ. This CDR3 region has 14 residues. CDR3 sequence: CASSPDREKDTQYF. As DNA, the CDR3 is TGTGCCAGCAGCCCAGACAGGGAAAAAGATACGCAGTATTTT.

V and J are TRBV12-3 or TRBV12-4 and TRBJ2-7; D is unclear. V was cut by 2 bases and J by 6 bases, with 11 bases left in between. CDR3 size: 13 residues. The CDR3 is CASSLSRKREQYF. CDR3 in DNA: TGTGCCAGCAGTTTATCCCGGAAGCGCGAGCAGTACTTC.

The chain recombines TRBV12-3 or TRBV12-4 with TRBJ2-5; the match to TRBD2 covers 12 bases. The CDR3 totals 16 residues. V was pared by 6 bases and J by 2 bases, with 7 bases of the junction left unmatched. In DNA, the CDR3 is TGTGCCAGCAGACCCCCCGGGACTAGCGGGCAAGAGACCCAGTACTTC. It is translated as CASRPPGTSGQETQYF.

The V call is TRBV20-1, the J call TRBJ2-3; D may be TRBD2 (5 bases). This CDR3 is 19 amino acids long. CDR1 and CDR2 from the germline V gene are DFQATT and SNEGSKA (reference sequence). DNA for the CDR3: TGCACGGTAACCGAACTAGAGGAATTTCGTCTGTTGGGCACAGATACGCAGTATTTT. This codes for CTVTELEEFRLLGTDTQYF.

This clonotype has a single count. V usage is TRBV6-6 and J usage is TRBJ1-2, with 10 bases lining up with TRBD1. This CDR3 has 16 amino acids. Trimming removed 7 bases from V and 3 bases from J; junction bases left unmatched: 11. Germline loops: CDR1 MNHNY, CDR2 SVGAGI (reference sequence). CDR3 DNA sequence: TGTGCCAGCATTCAGGAGGACAGGGGGAATTACTATGGCTACACCTTC. Translating gives CASIQEDRGNYYGYTF.

The V gene is TRBV6-6, the J gene TRBJ1-2; perhaps TRBD1 as D (5 bases). This CDR3 is 13 amino acids long. With 2 bases removed from V and 3 bases from J, the gap between germline ends came to 7 bases. Germline CDR1 MNHNY, CDR2 SVGAGI (reference sequence). The CDR3 region has the DNA TGTGCCAGCAGTTACGGGGCGGACTATGGCTACACCTTC. This translates into CASSYGADYGYTF.

V usage is TRBV10-3 and J usage is TRBJ2-7, with D possibly TRBD2 on 6 matching bases. Trimming removed 8 bases at V and 0 bases at J, with 11 bases between. The germline V gene has CDR1 ENHRY and CDR2 SYGVKD. There are 13 residues in the CDR3. The CDR3 reads CAIAGGSSYEQYF. For the CDR3, the DNA is TGTGCCATCGCCGGAGGGTCCTCCTACGAGCAGTACTTC.

The CDR3 DNA follows: TGTGCCAGCAGCCCACAGGGATCCCAGACTGAAGCTTTCTTT. This translates into CASSPQGSQTEAFF. The chain recombines TRBV9 with TRBJ1-1, with a tentative D call TRBD1 (6 bases). Germline assignment: CDR1 SGDLS and CDR2 YYNGEE. The V gene lost 4 bases and the J gene lost 5 bases, with 15 bases spanning the gap. The CDR3 extends over 14 amino acids.

The gene calls are TRBV10-3 and TRBJ2-7; 8 bases map to TRBD2. Germline lookup yields CDR1 ENHRY and CDR2 SYGVKD. V shed 1 base, J shed 4 bases, and the junction held 6 bases outside the gene matches. The CDR3 totals 15 residues. The CDR3, as DNA: TGTGCCATCAGTGAGTATTCGGGACTAGAATACGAGCAGTACTTC. As protein: CAISEYSGLEYEQYF.

This chain connects TRBV5-1 to TRBJ2-7; 11 bases agree with TRBD1. This CDR3 has 14 residues. Germline V gene data show CDR1 as SGHRS and CDR2 as YFSETQ. V trimming: 4 bases; J trimming: 5 bases; junction bases outside the gene matches: 5. CDR3 sequence (DNA): TGCGCCAGCAGCGTGGGACAGGGGGTCGACGAGCAGTACTTC. It encodes CASSVGQGVDEQYF.

The J gene is TRBJ2-7, the V gene TRBV29-1; TRBD1 is a possible D gene (5 bases). The CDR3 has 12 residues. The germline V and J ends were trimmed by 6 bases and 0 bases, with 9 bases remaining between them. Germline values: CDR1 SQVTM, CDR2 ANQGSEA. CDR3 region: CSVRTNSYEQYF. The CDR3 DNA reads as TGCAGCGTGCGGACAAACTCCTACGAGCAGTACTTC.

This clonotype was picked up a small number of times. The CDR3 DNA sequence: TGTGCCAGCAGTTTAGGCCAGAGCACAGATACGCAGTATTTT. It encodes CASSLGQSTDTQYF. The chain carries TRBV12-3 or TRBV12-4 and TRBJ2-3; D not resolved. This CDR3 comprises 14 residues. Trimming removed 1 base at V and 0 bases at J, with 5 bases between.

The chain uses TRBV28 and TRBJ1-5; 7 nucleotides line up with TRBD1. There are 13 residues in the CDR3. The ends lost 7 bases at V and 3 bases at J; junction bases unmatched: 3. Germline V lookup: CDR1 MDHEN, CDR2 SYDVKM. CDR3 in DNA: TGTGCCAGCAAGGACAGGACCAATCAGCCCCAGCATTTT. Translating it yields CASKDRTNQPQHF.

A single count supports this clonotype. The chain is built from TRBV4-1 and TRBJ1-2; D perhaps matches TRBD1 (5 bases). This CDR3 has 15 amino acids. Germline values: CDR1 MGHRA, CDR2 YSYEKL. Trimming stripped 2 bases from V and 2 bases from J, with 12 bases between. The CDR3 region is CASSQMLAGNYGYTF. CDR3 coding DNA: TGCGCCAGCAGCCAAATGTTGGCAGGGAACTATGGCTACACCTTC.

The V gene is TRBV11-2, the J gene TRBJ1-6; 9 nucleotides agree with TRBD1. CDR1 is SGHAT, CDR2 FQNNGV, per germline. CDR3 size: 15 residues. The junction had 7 bases not matched to a gene; V was cut back by 5 bases and J by 8 bases. CDR3 sequence (DNA): TGTGCCAGCAGCCTACAGGGGGCTCGGGATTCACCCCTCCACTTT. Translation gives CASSLQGARDSPLHF.

The chain carries TRBV28 and TRBJ2-5, with D possibly matching TRBD2 (6 bases). Germline CDR1 and CDR2: MDHEN and SYDVKM. The CDR3 extends over 16 amino acids. Trimming shortened V by 3 bases and J by 5 bases, and 19 bases separated the two germline ends. CDR3 in amino acids: CASSFSTEGSGETQYF. The CDR3 DNA sequence: TGTGCCAGCAGTTTCTCAACGGAGGGCTCTGGGGAGACCCAGTACTTC.

The V and J genes are TRBV6-5 and TRBJ1-4; no firm D call. Between the trimmed V and J ends, which lost 4 bases and 6 bases, there was a span of 9 bases. The CDR3 is 13 amino acids. Germline CDR1 and CDR2: MNHEY and SVGAGI. The CDR3 DNA reads TGTGCCAGCAGTTTACACATCGATGAAAAACTGTTTTTT. It encodes CASSLHIDEKLFF.

This clonotype was seen only a few times. The chain uses TRBV2 and TRBJ2-3, with D possibly TRBD2 on 6 matching bases. The V end lost 6 bases, the J end lost 0 bases, and 10 bases lay between the germline ends. The CDR3 extends over 14 amino acids. Germline CDR1 reads SNHLY; CDR2 reads FYNNEI. This CDR3 reads CASSLTSSTDTQYF. CDR3 in DNA: TGTGCCAGCAGCCTGACTAGTAGCACAGATACGCAGTATTTT. Drawing the rest from reference TRBV2 and TRBJ2-3, the complete variable domain is EPEVTQTPSHQVTQMGQEVILRCVPISNHLYFYWYRQILGQKVEFLVSFYNNEISEKSEIFDDQFSVERPDGSNFTLKIRSTKLEDSAMYFCASSLTSSTDTQYFGPGTRLTVL.

The chain employs TRBV6-5 and TRBJ1-1; the match to TRBD1 covers 7 bases. V shed 6 bases and J 3 bases; nucleotides not matched to a gene: 10. The CDR3 sequence is 15 residues long. Germline V gene lookup returns CDR1 MNHEY and CDR2 SVGAGI. Here the CDR3 reads CASSQRRGTDTEAFF. CDR3 in DNA: TGTGCCAGCAGCCAACGCAGGGGGACGGACACTGAAGCTTTCTTT.